These 29 T cell receptor beta chains originate from one sample sequenced in a study of T cell responses to AZD1222 COVID-19 vaccine. Assay used: immunoSEQ multiplex PCR; TCRdb lists only in-frame clones, some missing. The sample lists about 140,000 clones, roughly nine tenths occurring once. The sequences come from peripheral blood, collected 28 days after the second AZD1222 dose. These receptors came from an adult who received the AZD1222 COVID-19 vaccine.

V gene TRBV5-1 combines with J gene TRBJ2-6; D ambiguous. The CDR3 sequence is 16 residues long. Trimming cost V 3 bases and J 0 bases, with 10 bases left between them. Germline V gene lookup returns CDR1 SGHRS and CDR2 YFSETQ. The chain's CDR3 is CASSSDTNSGANVLTF. DNA of the CDR3: TGCGCCAGCAGCTCCGACACTAACTCTGGGGCCAACGTCCTGACTTTC. The full variable domain, in which reference TRBV5-1 and TRBJ2-6 provide the parts outside the CDR3, is KAGVTQTPRYLIKTRGQQVTLSCSPISGHRSVSWYQQTPGQGLQFLFEYFSETQRNKGNFPGRFSGRQFSNSRSEMNVSTLELGDSALYLCASSSDTNSGANVLTFGAGSRLTVL.

The chain joins TRBV29-1 to TRBJ2-3; D gene unclear. Germline CDR1 reads SQVTM; CDR2 reads ANQGSEA. Trimming took 3 bases from V and 2 from J, leaving 12 bases between them. This CDR3 is 14 amino acids long. CDR3 DNA: TGCAGCGTTGATCTTGGCTATTACACAGATACGCAGTATTTT. Amino acid sequence: CSVDLGYYTDTQYF.

The V and J genes are TRBV7-2 and TRBJ2-7; no definite D call. V lost 0 bases and J lost 2, with 11 bases in between. Germline V gene lookup returns CDR1 SGHTA and CDR2 FQGNSA. The length of the CDR3 is 15 residues. The CDR3 region is CASSLATAYAYEQYF. The CDR3 coding sequence is TGTGCCAGCAGCTTAGCCACAGCCTACGCCTACGAGCAGTACTTC.

This chain uses TRBV7-6 with TRBJ2-1, with TRBD2 matching over 11 bases. V shed 1 base, J shed 6 bases, and the junction held 11 bases outside the gene matches. The length of the CDR3 is 18 residues. The germline V gene encodes CDR1 SGHVS and CDR2 FNYEAQ. The CDR3 region has the DNA TGTGCCAGCAGCTTAGGATACAAACTTAGCGGGAGGGCCAATGAGCAGTTCTTC. This gives the protein CASSLGYKLSGRANEQFF.

The CDR3 nucleotides are TGTGCCACCAGCTTAGGGGGAAAGCATAACACCGGGGAGCTGTTTTTT. It codes for CATSLGGKHNTGELFF. This chain links TRBV15 with TRBJ2-2; D possibly corresponds to TRBD1 (6 bases). This CDR3 is 16 amino acids long. The germline V gene encodes CDR1 LNHNV and CDR2 YYDKDF (reference sequence). Trimming shortened V by 5 bases and J by 2 bases, and 15 bases separated the two germline ends.

The gene calls are TRBV5-1 and TRBJ1-1, with D tentatively TRBD1 (5 bases). Per the germline V gene, CDR1 is SGHRS and CDR2 is YFSETQ. This CDR3 has 17 amino acids. V lost 0 bases and J 10 bases, leaving 25 bases between the germline ends. The CDR3, as DNA: TGCGCCAGCAGCTTGGCCCCAGGTTTCGACAGAGATCGGCTAGCTTTCTTT. It is translated as CASSLAPGFDRDRLAFF.

The CDR3, as DNA: TGTGCCAGCAGACGAGGGGAATATGGCTACACCTTC. This sequence encodes CASRRGEYGYTF. The chain has TRBV6-5 and TRBJ1-2; TRBD1 is a possible D gene (5 bases). Per germline, CDR1 MNHEY and CDR2 SVGAGI. Between the trimmed V and J ends, which lost 6 bases and 5 bases, there was a span of 10 bases. This CDR3 has 12 residues.

The chain is built from TRBV29-1 and TRBJ2-3, with TRBD1 as a possible D gene (6 bases). This CDR3 has 14 residues. Trimming pared 8 bases from V and 4 bases from J, leaving 19 bases between. Germline CDR1 reads SQVTM; CDR2 reads ANQGSEA. The CDR3 sequence is CSYRDIALADTQYF. The CDR3 DNA is TGCAGCTATAGGGACATTGCATTAGCAGATACGCAGTATTTT.

This clone was counted only a few times. J is TRBJ1-5 and V is TRBV14; perhaps TRBD1 as D (6 bases). Per the germline V gene, CDR1 is SGHDN and CDR2 is FVKESK. The CDR3 spans 18 residues. The V gene lost 7 bases and the J gene lost 2 bases, with 24 bases spanning the gap. The CDR3 loop reads CASTLDRSPRLGNQPQHF. In nucleotides, the CDR3 is TGTGCCAGCACCCTGGACAGAAGCCCTAGACTAGGCAATCAGCCCCAGCATTTT.

V usage is TRBV9 and J usage is TRBJ1-1; D gene uncertain. V was pared by 4 bases and J by 1 base, with 11 bases between. This CDR3 region has 14 residues. The germline V gene has CDR1 SGDLS and CDR2 YYNGEE. CDR3 region: CASSPTPGNTEAFF. CDR3 in DNA: TGTGCCAGCAGCCCGACCCCAGGGAACACTGAAGCTTTCTTT.

The chain couples TRBV6-2 or TRBV6-3 to TRBJ1-5, with 10 nucleotides matching TRBD1. The CDR3 contains 20 residues. Germline trimming cut 2 bases from V and 4 bases from J; bases unmatched to any gene: 17. Germline V gene lookup returns CDR1 MNHEY and CDR2 SVGEGT. CDR3 region: CASSYPRDRGGTTPNQPQHF. The CDR3 DNA is TGTGCCAGCAGTTACCCCCGGGACAGGGGAGGCACAACACCTAATCAGCCCCAGCATTTT.

The chain has TRBV6-5 and TRBJ1-4; 7 bases are shared with TRBD1. Germline values: CDR1 MNHEY, CDR2 SVGAGI. J was trimmed by 7 bases and V by 5 bases; bases with no gene match: 7. The CDR3 loop spans 14 amino acids. The chain's CDR3 is CASSLGQAGEKLFF. CDR3 bases: TGTGCCAGCAGTCTCGGACAGGCCGGTGAAAAACTGTTTTTT.

The chain links TRBV7-2 to TRBJ2-7; D is undetermined. Germline V gene sequence: CDR1 SGHTA, CDR2 FQGNSA. The V end lost 0 bases, the J end lost 0 bases, and 6 bases lay between the germline ends. This CDR3 spans 14 amino acids. The CDR3 is CASSLASPSYEQYF. The CDR3 nucleotides read TGTGCCAGCAGCTTAGCGAGCCCCTCCTACGAGCAGTACTTC.

The V call is TRBV7-3, the J call TRBJ2-3, with TRBD1 matching 12 bases. The junction had 8 bases not matched to a gene; V was cut back by 5 bases and J by 2 bases. The CDR3 covers 17 residues. CDR1 is SGHTA, CDR2 FQGTGA, per germline. CDR3 sequence: CASSHARDRGLTDTQYF. The CDR3 region has the DNA TGTGCCAGCAGCCATGCCCGGGACAGGGGGCTCACAGATACGCAGTATTTT.

The chain is built from TRBV11-2 and TRBJ2-7; D uncertain. The V and J ends lost 0 bases and 3 bases respectively, with 6 bases between them. The germline CDR1 and CDR2 sequences are SGHAT and FQNNGV. The CDR3 totals 13 residues. The CDR3, as DNA: TGTGCCAGCAGCTTAGATGTCGACTACGAGCAGTACTTC. Its translation is CASSLDVDYEQYF. Filled out from reference TRBV11-2 and TRBJ2-7, the complete variable domain reads EAGVAQSPRYKIIEKRQSVAFWCNPISGHATLYWYQQILGQGPKLLIQFQNNGVVDDSQLPKDRFSAERLKGVDSTLKIQPAKLEDSAVYLCASSLDVDYEQYFGPGTRLTVT.

This rearrangement joins TRBV5-5 to TRBJ1-1; D gene unclear. The CDR3 consists of 12 residues. Germline assignment: CDR1 SGHKS and CDR2 YYEKEE (reference sequence). The V and J ends lost 0 bases and 7 bases respectively, with 7 bases between them. CDR3 in amino acids: CASSLVRGEAFF. The CDR3 DNA follows: TGTGCCAGCAGCTTGGTAAGAGGTGAAGCTTTCTTT.

The chain couples TRBV4-2 to TRBJ2-2, with 9 bases identical to TRBD1. The CDR3 consists of 15 residues. Germline CDR1 reads LGHNA; CDR2 reads YNFKEQ. V lost 4 bases and J lost 6; bases outside the gene matches: 6. The CDR3 sequence: CASSPGQGPAGELFF. The CDR3 DNA sequence: TGTGCCAGCAGCCCGGGACAGGGACCGGCCGGGGAGCTGTTTTTT.

The J gene is TRBJ1-5, the V gene TRBV27, with D perhaps TRBD1 (6 bases). CDR1 and CDR2 (germline): MNHEY, SMNVEV (reference sequence). V gave up 1 base and J gave up 7 bases, with 8 bases separating them. The CDR3 is 13 amino acids. CDR3 region: CASSLFRGQPQHF. CDR3 DNA sequence: TGTGCCAGCAGTTTATTCAGGGGCCAGCCCCAGCATTTT.

Here the CDR3 reads CASSLDVGGGTEAFF. In DNA form, the CDR3 reads TGTGCCAGCAGCTTGGATGTGGGGGGCGGCACTGAAGCTTTCTTT. The V gene is TRBV5-5, the J gene TRBJ1-1; possible D gene TRBD1, 6 bases. Germline V lookup: CDR1 SGHKS, CDR2 YYEKEE (reference sequence). The V and J ends lost 0 bases and 4 bases respectively, with 13 bases between them. This CDR3 contains 15 residues.

This chain links TRBV11-2 with TRBJ1-6; D is uncertain. Per the germline V gene, CDR1 is SGHAT and CDR2 is FQNNGV. Trimming cost V 1 base and J 0 bases, with 16 bases left between them. The CDR3 covers 19 residues. For the CDR3, the DNA is TGTGCCAGCAGCTTAGGGGTCAGTCCCCAGAGCTCCTATAATTCACCCCTCCACTTT. Amino acids: CASSLGVSPQSSYNSPLHF.

The V gene is TRBV7-8, the J gene TRBJ1-1, with D unresolved. The CDR3 has 14 residues. V dropped 5 bases and J dropped 2 bases, with 12 bases sitting between them. CDR1 is SGHVS and CDR2 is FQNEAQ in the germline V gene. The CDR3 bases are TGTGCCAGCAGCATAGGGAAACTTAACACTGAAGCTTTCTTT. Translating gives CASSIGKLNTEAFF. Full variable domain (rest looked up from reference TRBV7-8 and TRBJ1-1): GAGVSQSPRYKVAKRGQDVALRCDPISGHVSLFWYQQALGQGPEFLTYFQNEAQLDKSGLPSDRFFAERPEGSVSTLKIQRTQQEDSAVYLCASSIGKLNTEAFFGQGTRLTVV.

The chain carries TRBV3-1 (or the pseudogene TRBV3-2) and TRBJ1-2; the D gene is possibly TRBD1 (6 bases). Between the trimmed V and J ends, which lost 2 bases and 3 bases, there was a span of 13 bases. CDR3 length: 15 amino acids. CDR1 is LGHDT, CDR2 YNNKEL, per germline (reference sequence). CDR3 loop: CASSQSVRGYYGYTF. The CDR3 nucleotides are TGTGCCAGCAGCCAAAGTGTTAGGGGGTACTATGGCTACACCTTC.

CDR3 region: CASSVGRAYGYTF. Written as DNA, the CDR3 is TGTGCCAGCAGTGTTGGCAGGGCCTATGGCTACACCTTC. This chain links TRBV12-3 or TRBV12-4 with TRBJ1-2; D perhaps matches TRBD1 (5 bases). This CDR3 has 13 amino acids. Trimming left V 5 bases short and J 4 bases short, with 11 bases between.

This chain joins TRBV4-1 and TRBJ2-7; D possibly uses TRBD1 or TRBD2 (5 bases each). The CDR3 is made up of 13 amino acids. Germline V CDR1 and CDR2: MGHRA, YSYEKL. Trimming took 3 bases from V and 4 from J, leaving 10 bases between them. CDR3 sequence reads: CASSQGVRYEQYF. In DNA form, the CDR3 reads TGCGCCAGCAGCCAGGGGGTTAGGTACGAGCAGTACTTC.

This chain connects TRBV7-3 to TRBJ2-5; TRBD1 matches 8 bases. The germline V gene has CDR1 SGHTA and CDR2 FQGTGA. Trimming cost V 5 bases and J 5 bases; bases outside gene matches: 4. The CDR3 runs 13 residues. The CDR3 DNA is TGTGCCAGCAGCAAGGACAGGGTGGAGACCCAGTACTTC. As protein: CASSKDRVETQYF.

The rearrangement joins TRBV29-1 to TRBJ1-6; D remains ambiguous. Germline V gene lookup returns CDR1 SQVTM and CDR2 ANQGSEA. V dropped 5 bases and J dropped 6 bases, with 17 bases sitting between them. The CDR3 contains 15 residues. CDR3 nucleotide sequence: TGCAGCGTTTCCATCGATGGACGGTCTAATTCACCCCTCCACTTT. It is translated as CSVSIDGRSNSPLHF.

The rearrangement uses TRBV21-1 and TRBJ1-1. TRBV21-1 is given as a pseudogene. This CDR3 is built from 12 residues. The CDR3 here is CASSKGGTEAFF. The CDR3, as DNA: TGTGCCAGCAGCAAAGGGGGCACTGAAGCTTTCTTT.

The chain joins TRBV11-2 to TRBJ2-2, with TRBD1 matching over 8 bases. The germline CDR1 and CDR2 sequences are SGHAT and FQNNGV. This CDR3 is 17 amino acids long. The V and J ends lost 3 bases and 4 bases, in that order; junction bases with no gene match: 10. In DNA form, the CDR3 reads TGTGCCAGCAGCTTGGGAGTCGACAGGGGTGGCACCGGGGAGCTGTTTTTT. It specifies CASSLGVDRGGTGELFF.

The chain carries TRBV7-8 and TRBJ1-2; D gene unclear. V lost 3 bases to trimming and J lost 2 bases, with 7 bases between them. This CDR3 is 13 amino acids long. Germline lookup yields CDR1 SGHVS and CDR2 FQNEAQ. CDR3 protein: CASSFGPNYGYTF. CDR3 nucleotide sequence: TGTGCCAGCAGCTTTGGTCCAAACTATGGCTACACCTTC.